This T cell receptor beta chain derives from a study of cytomegalovirus exposure and HLA in healthy donors. Study overall: Assignment to the Caucasian-associated ancestry cluster applied to around 80% of the approximately 420 genotyped donors.

Samples came from healthy bone marrow donors. The primer mix had 60 Vbeta and 13 Jbeta primers. Here immunoSEQ multiplex PCR was the method, and the copy in TCRdb shows in-frame clones only, minus some. The table shows just over 150,000 clones, with around three quarters occurring only once. The receptor was isolated from a man between 35 and 55 years old in good health and CMV-seropositive. The sequencing sample was made of PBMCs.

The CDR3 nucleotides read TGTGCCAGCAGCGCTTACGGGGGTTTGAACACTGAAGCTTTCTTT. Amino acids: CASSAYGGLNTEAFF. V is TRBV11-1 and J is TRBJ1-1, with a weak D call TRBD1 (5 bases). The ends were cut back, 5 bases at V and 0 bases at J, with 13 bases in the middle. CDR1 is SGHAT and CDR2 is FQDESV in the germline V gene (reference sequence). The CDR3 covers 15 residues.